Sequencing of this TCR beta chain was carried out in a study of blood T cells in healthy people across ages. General study results and limits: A greater number of naive CD4+ cells and higher diversity distinguished long-lived donors from aged donors.

CDR1 SQVTM and CDR2 ANQGSEA come from the germline V gene. CDR3 length equals 17 residues. Using a J-beta primer mix together with a sample-barcoded 5' primer, a second PCR was run for roughly 7 to 12 cycles. The template-switch adaptor, which had 12 random nucleotides, put a tag on each cDNA molecule. TCRdb re-analysed the 5' RACE reads in MiXCR, keeping a single row per CDR3 protein. Of 800,000 or so distinct CDR3 sequences listed, 25% were seen once; the top ten hold approximately 3.7%. A few counts support this clonotype. The antigen is not known. At one of its ends the junction is not consistent with the germline gene, which may arise from a read error. The amount of total RNA extracted per sample was at least 5.5 micrograms. The same sample was also studied in work on T cells of mothers and their children. That study adds: Sample barcodes and 2-4 random nucleotides were added by the M1S primer of the second PCR.

The chain combines TRBV29-1 with TRBJ1-2; the D gene is possibly TRBD1 (6 bases). The sequenced material came from blood. The sequence was obtained from a boy between 5 and 17 years old in good health. This CDR3 is CSVEVTGTPRPNYGYTF. The CDR3 DNA is TGCAGCGTTGAAGTGACCGGGACACCTCGTCCTAACTATGGCTATACCTTC.